The 27 T cell receptor beta chains reported below all come from one sample, sequenced in a study of CD8 T cells in Susac syndrome. Reverse transcription of 0.5 to 1 ug RNA was performed with random hexamers. In TCRdb, the immunoSEQ multiplex PCR reads were re-called with MiXCR into one record per CDR3 protein. The sample lists about 200,000 distinct CDR3 sequences; about 95% were seen once. Sequencing used CD4+ T cells from PBMCs. These receptor sequences come from a human donor with multiple sclerosis.

V is TRBV5-1 and J is TRBJ1-2; TRBD1 agrees at 8 bases. The CDR3 loop spans 16 amino acids. CDR1 and CDR2 (germline): SGHRS, YFSETQ. Trimming at V came to 2 bases and at J to 2 bases, leaving 8 bases not matched to a gene. The CDR3 protein is CASSFTQGAVNYGYTF. Here the CDR3 DNA reads TGCGCCAGCAGCTTCACTCAGGGGGCGGTAAACTATGGCTACACCTTC. Full variable domain (missing parts from reference TRBV5-1 and TRBJ1-2): KAGVTQTPRYLIKTRGQQVTLSCSPISGHRSVSWYQQTPGQGLQFLFEYFSETQRNKGNFPGRFSGRQFSNSRSEMNVSTLELGDSALYLCASSFTQGAVNYGYTFGSGTRLTVV.

This chain uses TRBV29-1 with TRBJ1-2; D unclear. The germline gives CDR1 SQVTM, CDR2 ANQGSEA. V dropped 3 bases and J dropped 3 bases, with 8 bases sitting between them. The length of the CDR3 is 12 residues. The CDR3 DNA is TGCAGCGTTGATCAGGCGGACTATGGCTACACCTTC. Amino acid sequence: CSVDQADYGYTF.

This chain joins TRBV28 and TRBJ1-5, with D uncertain. Deletions cut 5 bases from V and 9 bases from J, with 11 bases between. The germline V gene has CDR1 MDHEN and CDR2 SYDVKM. The CDR3 has 12 residues. The CDR3 loop reads CASSRFIRPQHF. The CDR3, as DNA: TGTGCCAGCAGTCGATTTATTAGGCCCCAGCATTTT.

The chain links TRBV2 to TRBJ1-2; D is ambiguous. V was pared by 3 bases and J by 10 bases, with 15 bases between. Germline loops: CDR1 SNHLY, CDR2 FYNNEI. This CDR3 has 13 amino acids. The CDR3 loop reads CASSDWAGGLYTF. The CDR3, as DNA: TGTGCCAGCAGTGATTGGGCCGGCGGGCTCTACACCTTC.

V is TRBV20-1 and J is TRBJ2-4; 10 bases are a match to TRBD1. This CDR3 is built from 14 residues. CDR1 and CDR2 from the germline V gene are DFQATT and SNEGSKA (reference sequence). V shed 3 bases, J shed 9 bases, and the junction held 8 bases outside the gene matches. The CDR3 is CSASRGTGEGIQYF. CDR3 in DNA: TGCAGTGCTAGTAGAGGGACAGGGGAAGGCATTCAGTACTTC.

This chain connects TRBV15 to TRBJ1-2; no firm D call. This CDR3 comprises 14 residues. The V end was cut by 0 bases, the J end by 4 bases, with 9 bases between. In germline, CDR1 is LNHNV, CDR2 YYDKDF (reference sequence). CDR3 residues: CATSRDVSFYGYTF. In DNA, the CDR3 is TGTGCCACCAGCAGAGATGTAAGCTTCTATGGCTACACCTTC.

The DNA of the CDR3 is TGCAGTGCTTGGGAGGACTCTGGGGCCAACGTCCTGACTTTC. Protein: CSAWEDSGANVLTF. The V and J genes are TRBV20-1 and TRBJ2-6; possible D gene TRBD2, 6 bases. CDR3 size: 14 residues. CDR1 is DFQATT and CDR2 is SNEGSKA in the germline V gene (reference sequence). V gave up 5 bases and J gave up 0 bases, with 8 bases separating them.

The rearrangement joins TRBV30 to TRBJ2-1; D unclear. CDR3 size: 12 residues. Germline assignment: CDR1 GTSNPN and CDR2 SVGIG (reference sequence). V dropped 2 bases and J dropped 4 bases, with 6 bases sitting between them. CDR3 nucleotides: TGTGCCTGGAGTCCTTTTTACAATGAGCAGTTCTTC. This encodes CAWSPFYNEQFF.

The chain uses TRBV6-5 and TRBJ1-6; unclear D gene. The CDR3 has 12 residues. The germline CDR1 and CDR2 sequences are MNHEY and SVGAGI. V lost 5 bases and J lost 7, with 6 bases in between. CDR3 coding DNA: TGTGCCAGCAGTCGAGGGAATTCACCCCTCCACTTT. Encoded protein: CASSRGNSPLHF.

This clonotype has a single count. This sequence joins TRBV5-6 and TRBJ2-3, with D perhaps matching TRBD1 or TRBD2 (6 bases each). The germline V gene has CDR1 SGHDT and CDR2 YYEEEE. The CDR3 length is 13 residues. With 2 bases removed from V and 13 bases from J, the gap between germline ends came to 17 bases. DNA of the CDR3: TGTGCCAGCAGCTTAAAAGGCGGAGGGGGGAAGTATTTT. It encodes CASSLKGGGGKYF.

The chain is built from TRBV12-5 and TRBJ1-4; no definite D call. CDR1 and CDR2 from the germline V gene are LGHNT and FRNRAP. The CDR3 runs to 12 residues. CDR3 protein: CADKTLRKKLFF. The CDR3 nucleotides are TGTGCCGATAAGACCCTTCGAAAAAAACTGTTTTTT. Full variable domain (outside the CDR3, taken from reference TRBV12-5 and TRBJ1-4): DARVTQTPRHKVTEMGQEVTMRCQPILGHNTVFWYRQTMMQGLELLAYFRNRAPLDDSGMPKDRFSAEMPDATLATLKIQPSEPRDSAVYFCADKTLRKKLFFGSGTQLSVL.

The chain recombines TRBV20-1 with TRBJ2-3; TRBD2 matches 7 bases. Germline CDR1 reads DFQATT; CDR2 reads SNEGSKA (reference sequence). This CDR3 has 16 residues. V was clipped by 0 bases and J by 4 bases; unmatched bases: 10. CDR3 sequence reads: CSARDLGAGDADTQYF. In DNA form, the CDR3 reads TGCAGTGCTAGAGATCTAGGCGCGGGAGATGCAGATACGCAGTATTTT.

The V gene is TRBV7-9, the J gene TRBJ2-7; D not certain. Germline V gene lookup returns CDR1 SEHNR and CDR2 FQNEAQ (reference sequence). The CDR3 runs to 14 residues. Trimming stripped 1 base from V and 7 bases from J, with 14 bases between. The CDR3 bases are TGTGCCAGCAGCTTAGTGTATGGTCCAAGGGAGCAGTACTTC. Amino acid sequence: CASSLVYGPREQYF.

This clonotype appeared a single time. The V call is TRBV3-1, the J call TRBJ1-2; D gene ambiguous. Looked up from germline, CDR1 is LGHDT and CDR2 is YNNKEL (reference sequence). Trimming took 3 bases from V and 2 from J, leaving 4 bases between them. This CDR3 has 12 amino acids. CDR3 bases: TGTGCCAGCAGCCAGCTGAACTATGGCTACACCTTC. The encoded protein is CASSQLNYGYTF.

V gene TRBV3-1 combines with J gene TRBJ1-1; D not certain. Germline assignment: CDR1 LGHDT and CDR2 YNNKEL (reference sequence). The CDR3 is 12 residues long. V was trimmed by 0 bases and J by 10 bases, leaving 9 bases between them. CDR3 protein: CASSQDRGRAFF. CDR3 in DNA: TGTGCCAGCAGCCAAGATCGGGGAAGAGCTTTCTTT. Full variable domain (remainder filled in from reference TRBV3-1 and TRBJ1-1): DTAVSQTPKYLVTQMGNDKSIKCEQNLGHDTMYWYKQDSKKFLKIMFSYNNKELIINETVPNRFSPKSPDKAHLNLHINSLELGDSAVYFCASSQDRGRAFFGQGTRLTVV.

The chain joins TRBV7-8 to TRBJ1-2; no definite D call. The CDR3 length is 13 residues. Germline CDR1 reads SGHVS; CDR2 reads FQNEAQ. Trimming pared 5 bases from V and 4 bases from J, leaving 11 bases between. The CDR3 nucleotides read TGTGCCAGCAGCCCCCGGACGGCCTATGGCTACACCTTC. Translation gives CASSPRTAYGYTF.

The count of this clonotype is one. The rearrangement joins TRBV18 to TRBJ2-1; TRBD1 matches 10 bases. J lost 8 bases, V lost 3 bases, and 4 bases had no gene match. The CDR3 has 14 amino acids. CDR1 KGHSH and CDR2 LQKENI come from the germline V gene. Written as DNA, the CDR3 is TGTGCCAGCTCACCCGCGGGACAGGGGTATGAGCAGTTCTTC. It translates to CASSPAGQGYEQFF.

The CDR3 here is CASSDMGQSNQPQHF. In nucleotides, the CDR3 is TGTGCCAGCAGTGATATGGGACAGAGTAATCAGCCCCAGCATTTT. The chain has TRBV6-1 and TRBJ1-5; TRBD1 matches at 7 bases. Per the germline V gene, CDR1 is MNHNS and CDR2 is SASEGT. After removal of 3 bases from V and 4 bases from J, the junction contained 6 bases not matched to a gene. This CDR3 is built from 15 residues.

This clonotype has just one count. V usage is TRBV15 and J usage is TRBJ2-5, with a possible D match to TRBD1 (5 bases). CDR1 and CDR2 from the germline V gene are LNHNV and YYDKDF (reference sequence). Trimming took 0 bases from V and 9 from J, leaving 14 bases between them. The CDR3 spans 14 residues. As DNA, the CDR3 is TGTGCCACCAGCAGAGAGGGGCGTTCATGGGCCCAGTACTTC. It specifies CATSREGRSWAQYF.

This chain uses TRBV20-1 with TRBJ2-3, with 10 bases matching TRBD2. Unmatched junction bases numbered 8, after V lost 3 bases and J lost 5 bases. This CDR3 contains 15 residues. CDR1 is DFQATT and CDR2 is SNEGSKA in the germline V gene (reference sequence). The CDR3 DNA reads TGCAGTGCTAGGCGAGCGGGGGGGCGCGAAGATACGCAGTATTTT. This encodes CSARRAGGREDTQYF.

This chain uses TRBV10-3 with TRBJ2-5; 9 bases match TRBD2. The CDR3 covers 14 residues. Germline CDR1 ENHRY, CDR2 SYGVKD. J gave up 5 bases and V 11 bases, and 12 bases lay outside the gene matches. The CDR3 loop is CASASGGLLETQYF. CDR3 sequence (DNA): TGTGCCTCAGCGAGCGGGGGGTTATTGGAGACCCAGTACTTC.

The chain is built from TRBV20-1 and TRBJ2-7; 11 bases agree with TRBD2. CDR1 is DFQATT, CDR2 SNEGSKA, per germline (reference sequence). The CDR3 extends over 13 amino acids. Trimming removed 4 bases from V and 5 bases from J; junction bases left unmatched: 4. CDR3 bases: TGCAGTGCTAAACTAGCGGGAGCCCACGAGCAGTACTTC. This gives the protein CSAKLAGAHEQYF.

For the CDR3, the DNA is TGTGCCAGCAGCTTGGTTGGGTCAGCGGAGCAAGAGACCCAGTACTTC. This translates into CASSLVGSAEQETQYF. The gene calls are TRBV5-6 and TRBJ2-5, with D perhaps matching TRBD2 (5 bases). The V gene's germline CDR1 is SGHDT and CDR2 YYEEEE. The CDR3 contains 16 residues. The V gene lost 0 bases and the J gene lost 2 bases, with 14 bases spanning the gap.

The chain recombines TRBV3-1 with TRBJ2-7, with D possibly TRBD1 on 6 matching bases. V lost 0 bases and J lost 3, with 15 bases in between. Germline V gene lookup returns CDR1 LGHDT and CDR2 YNNKEL (reference sequence). The CDR3 is 16 amino acids. CDR3 bases: TGTGCCAGCAGCCAAGAGGGGGCCTTCGGGGTCTACGAGCAGTACTTC. Protein product: CASSQEGAFGVYEQYF.

The rearrangement links TRBV29-1 to TRBJ1-1, with 7 bases lining up with TRBD1. The CDR3 has 14 amino acids. Germline CDR1 reads SQVTM; CDR2 reads ANQGSEA. J lost 1 base, V lost 7 bases, and 9 bases had no gene match. The CDR3 DNA follows: TGCAGCGCCCGTCGTGGGACAGCGAACACTGAAGCTTTCTTT. This gives the protein CSARRGTANTEAFF.

The rearrangement joins TRBV2 to TRBJ1-2; the match to TRBD1 covers 8 bases. J lost 0 bases, V lost 2 bases, and 5 bases had no gene match. The CDR3 has 16 amino acids. In germline, CDR1 is SNHLY, CDR2 FYNNEI. Written as DNA, the CDR3 is TGTGCCAGCAGTGAATGGACAGGGAAGTCTAACTATGGCTACACCTTC. Translation: CASSEWTGKSNYGYTF.

This sequence joins TRBV29-1 and TRBJ2-1, with D possibly being TRBD1 (5 bases). This CDR3 spans 12 amino acids. The ends were cut back, 7 bases at V and 9 bases at J, with 16 bases in the middle. Germline-derived CDR1 and CDR2 are SQVTM and ANQGSEA. In DNA, the CDR3 is TGCAGCGCCGGACGTCAGGGTGGTGAGCAGTTCTTC. Encoded protein: CSAGRQGGEQFF.